Each of the 24 T cell receptor beta chains below was sequenced from the same sample in a study of Tregs in tolerant kidney transplant recipients. Assay used: immunoSEQ multiplex PCR; TCRdb lists only in-frame clones, some missing. This sample has about 240,000 clones, with about four fifths found just once. Sequencing used CD4+ T cells from blood. Receptors originate from a human donor in good health.

This chain joins TRBV7-9 and TRBJ2-2; D might be TRBD1 (6 bases). V was cut by 2 bases and J by 0 bases, with 7 bases left in between. This CDR3 is 15 amino acids long. Per germline, CDR1 SEHNR and CDR2 FQNEAQ (reference sequence). The CDR3 sequence: CASSLWDTNTGELFF. CDR3 sequence (DNA): TGTGCCAGCAGCTTATGGGACACGAACACCGGGGAGCTGTTTTTT.

J is TRBJ1-5 and V is TRBV7-2; no clear D gene. The V end lost 3 bases, the J end lost 0 bases, and 9 bases lay between the germline ends. This CDR3 comprises 15 residues. From germline, CDR1 is SGHTA and CDR2 FQGNSA. For the CDR3, the DNA is TGTGCCAGCAGCTTGGAGGGTCATAGCAATCAGCCCCAGCATTTT. Translated, it gives CASSLEGHSNQPQHF.

The V call is TRBV4-2, the J call TRBJ1-5; 7 bases agree with TRBD1. The CDR3 contains 19 residues. V lost 0 bases, J lost 0 bases, and 11 bases stayed unmatched. Germline assignment: CDR1 LGHNA and CDR2 YNFKEQ. CDR3 in DNA: TGTGCCAGCAGCCAAGATTCCGCAGGGGGGGGTTATAGCAATCAGCCCCAGCATTTT. Protein sequence: CASSQDSAGGGYSNQPQHF.

V gene TRBV6-5 combines with J gene TRBJ1-4, with 9 bases fitting TRBD1. The CDR3 runs 15 residues. Germline V CDR1 and CDR2: MNHEY, SVGAGI. Trimming cost V 5 bases and J 1 base; bases outside gene matches: 2. This CDR3 is CASSNRGLTNEKLFF. The CDR3 DNA is TGTGCCAGCAGTAACAGGGGGCTAACTAATGAAAAACTGTTTTTT.

The chain joins TRBV4-1 to TRBJ1-1, with D uncertain. This CDR3 region has 15 residues. The V and J ends lost 2 bases and 7 bases respectively, with 17 bases between them. Germline CDR1 is MGHRA and CDR2 is YSYEKL. The CDR3 loop is CASSQFYGSADEAFF. As DNA, the CDR3 is TGCGCCAGCAGCCAATTTTACGGCTCGGCGGATGAAGCTTTCTTT.

The CDR3, as DNA: TGTGCCAGCTCACCGGGCGGACAGGGCGCTGGAAACACCATATATTTT. Encoded protein: CASSPGGQGAGNTIYF. V and J are TRBV18 and TRBJ1-3, with 8 bases lining up with TRBD1. The germline V gene has CDR1 KGHSH and CDR2 LQKENI. The CDR3 contains 16 residues. J was trimmed by 2 bases and V by 3 bases; bases with no gene match: 6.

This clone was detected a few times. The rearrangement links TRBV19 to TRBJ1-2, with 7 positions matching TRBD1. After removal of 8 bases from V and 8 bases from J, the junction contained 11 bases not matched to a gene. The CDR3 runs 13 residues. The germline gives CDR1 LNHDA, CDR2 SQIVND (reference sequence). This chain's CDR3 is CASSPTGFGGYTF. The CDR3 DNA reads TGTGCCAGTTCACCGACAGGGTTTGGGGGCTACACCTTC.

V usage is TRBV10-3 and J usage is TRBJ1-4; D ambiguous. CDR3 length equals 13 residues. Deletions cut 4 bases from V and 4 bases from J, with 7 bases between. Germline V gene sequence: CDR1 ENHRY, CDR2 SYGVKD. As DNA, the CDR3 is TGTGCCATCAGTGGAGATCTTAATGAAAAACTGTTTTTT. This sequence encodes CAISGDLNEKLFF.

This sequence joins TRBV5-4 and TRBJ1-2; 11 bases are shared with TRBD1. This CDR3 contains 15 residues. After removal of 7 bases from V and 6 bases from J, the junction contained 11 bases not matched to a gene. Germline CDR1 SGHNT, CDR2 YYREEE (reference sequence). DNA for the CDR3: TGTGCCAGCCTCCTGAGGACAGGGGGCAAAGATGGCTACACCTTC. Protein product: CASLLRTGGKDGYTF.

The chain employs TRBV6-1 and TRBJ1-4, with a tentative D call TRBD1 (6 bases). The CDR3 is 13 residues long. Per the germline V gene, CDR1 is MNHNS and CDR2 is SASEGT. With 7 bases removed from V and 11 bases from J, the gap between germline ends came to 17 bases. CDR3 nucleotide sequence: TGTGCCAGCATTGAGAATGGGGGCTGGAAACTGTTTTTT. This translates into CASIENGGWKLFF.

V usage is TRBV19 and J usage is TRBJ2-4; D possibly corresponds to TRBD1 (6 bases). The V end lost 4 bases, the J end lost 0 bases, and 10 bases lay between the germline ends. Germline V lookup: CDR1 LNHDA, CDR2 SQIVND (reference sequence). CDR3 length: 15 residues. This CDR3 is CASSKETGAKNIQYF. CDR3 nucleotide sequence: TGTGCCAGTAGTAAGGAGACAGGAGCCAAAAACATTCAGTACTTC.

V is TRBV9 and J is TRBJ2-1; D call uncertain. Germline V CDR1 and CDR2: SGDLS, YYNGEE. CDR3 length: 17 residues. Trimming removed 4 bases from V and 4 bases from J, with 21 bases in between. The DNA for the CDR3 is TGTGCCAGCAGCCCCCCTCTTAGCCGATCTCTTTACAATGAGCAGTTCTTC. Encoded protein: CASSPPLSRSLYNEQFF.

The chain uses TRBV4-2 and TRBJ1-5; D not resolved. CDR3 length: 14 residues. Germline CDR1 LGHNA, CDR2 YNFKEQ. Deletions cut 3 bases from V and 4 bases from J, with 10 bases between. Here the CDR3 DNA reads TGTGCCAGCAGCCACCTCGGAGGTAATCAGCCCCAGCATTTT. Encoded protein: CASSHLGGNQPQHF.

V usage is TRBV19 and J usage is TRBJ1-2; 10 bases line up with TRBD1. This CDR3 region has 14 residues. CDR1 is LNHDA and CDR2 is SQIVND in the germline V gene (reference sequence). The V segment lost 6 bases and the J segment 6 bases; nucleotides outside the gene matches: 7. CDR3 in amino acids: CASRDWDRGDGYTF. CDR3 sequence (DNA): TGTGCCAGTAGGGACTGGGACAGGGGAGATGGCTACACCTTC.

This clone was detected only once. The V call is TRBV18, the J call TRBJ2-7; 11 positions agree with TRBD1. Trimming removed 2 bases from V and 4 bases from J; junction bases left unmatched: 7. The V gene's germline CDR1 is KGHSH and CDR2 LQKENI. The CDR3 has 16 residues. The CDR3 DNA follows: TGTGCCAGCTCACCATCCCGGACAGGGGGCTTTTACGAGCAGTACTTC. Amino acids: CASSPSRTGGFYEQYF.

This clone has only a few counts. J is TRBJ1-1 and V is TRBV5-1; 7 nucleotides agree with TRBD1. There are 14 residues in the CDR3. The junction had 5 bases not matched to a gene; V was cut back by 6 bases and J by 0 bases. Germline assignment: CDR1 SGHRS and CDR2 YFSETQ. This chain's CDR3 is CASTLTGMNTEAFF. CDR3 coding DNA: TGCGCCAGCACCCTGACAGGGATGAACACTGAAGCTTTCTTT.

This chain links TRBV4-1 with TRBJ1-2; D uncertain. There are 13 residues in the CDR3. Per the germline V gene, CDR1 is MGHRA and CDR2 is YSYEKL. The V end was cut by 0 bases, the J end by 4 bases, with 6 bases between. CDR3 sequence (DNA): TGCGCCAGCAGCCAAGACGGGAGCTATGGCTACACCTTC. It specifies CASSQDGSYGYTF.

The CDR3 protein is CAWSPLGVFTSGGSTDTQYF. The CDR3 DNA sequence: TGTGCCTGGAGCCCCCTGGGAGTTTTCACTAGCGGGGGGAGCACAGATACGCAGTATTTT. V and J are TRBV30 and TRBJ2-3; 12 positions match TRBD2. This CDR3 region has 20 residues. CDR1 is GTSNPN, CDR2 SVGIG, per germline (reference sequence). V lost 3 bases, J lost 0 bases, and 16 bases stayed unmatched.

The CDR3 DNA sequence: TGTGCCAGCAGTTTATTCGGGGGAGGTGGAACTGAAGCTTTCTTT. Translation gives CASSLFGGGGTEAFF. V usage is TRBV6-1 and J usage is TRBJ1-1; D is perhaps TRBD1 (5 bases). Per the germline V gene, CDR1 is MNHNS and CDR2 is SASEGT. V lost 5 bases, J lost 5 bases, and 18 bases lay in between. There are 15 residues in the CDR3.

V and J are TRBV6-1 and TRBJ2-7, with D possibly matching TRBD2 (6 bases). Trimming cost V 6 bases and J 7 bases, with 22 bases left between them. CDR1 MNHNS and CDR2 SASEGT come from the germline V gene. CDR3 length: 15 amino acids. Written as DNA, the CDR3 is TGTGCCAGCAGCTCACAGCCGGAGGGGAGAAGGGAGCAGTACTTC. Protein product: CASSSQPEGRREQYF.

V usage is TRBV7-9 and J usage is TRBJ2-5; D is possibly TRBD2 (7 bases). Trimming took 4 bases from V and 3 from J, leaving 12 bases between them. Germline CDR1 SEHNR, CDR2 FQNEAQ (reference sequence). CDR3 size: 14 residues. For the CDR3, the DNA is TGTGCCAGCAGCTCGAGGGGGGGGAAAGAGACCCAGTACTTC. Encoded protein: CASSSRGGKETQYF.

The chain recombines TRBV11-2 with TRBJ1-2; D call uncertain. Trimming cost V 7 bases and J 0 bases, with 18 bases left between them. CDR1 and CDR2 (germline): SGHAT, FQNNGV. The CDR3 length is 16 residues. CDR3 DNA: TGTGCCAGCACCAAGGGCCGTACGGATTCTAACTATGGCTACACCTTC. Residues: CASTKGRTDSNYGYTF. Together with reference TRBV11-2 and TRBJ1-2, the CDR3 gives the full variable domain: EAGVAQSPRYKIIEKRQSVAFWCNPISGHATLYWYQQILGQGPKLLIQFQNNGVVDDSQLPKDRFSAERLKGVDSTLKIQPAKLEDSAVYLCASTKGRTDSNYGYTFGSGTRLTVV.

The chain links TRBV5-1 to TRBJ2-1; no definite D call. Germline CDR1 and CDR2: SGHRS and YFSETQ. There are 15 residues in the CDR3. V lost 0 bases and J 2 bases, leaving 9 bases between the germline ends. The CDR3 region is CASSLGDLPYNEQFF. The CDR3 DNA follows: TGCGCCAGCAGCTTGGGGGATCTCCCCTACAATGAGCAGTTCTTC. The whole variable domain, filled in from reference TRBV5-1 and TRBJ2-1, reads KAGVTQTPRYLIKTRGQQVTLSCSPISGHRSVSWYQQTPGQGLQFLFEYFSETQRNKGNFPGRFSGRQFSNSRSEMNVSTLELGDSALYLCASSLGDLPYNEQFFGPGTRLTVL.

The chain employs TRBV18 and TRBJ1-3; D perhaps matches TRBD1 (6 bases). In germline, CDR1 is KGHSH, CDR2 LQKENI. The V gene lost 3 bases and the J gene lost 0 bases, with 15 bases spanning the gap. This CDR3 has 17 residues. The CDR3 DNA follows: TGTGCCAGCTCACCGTCCTCGACAGGATCCTCTGGAAACACCATATATTTT. Its translation: CASSPSSTGSSGNTIYF.